What follows are 29 T cell receptor beta chains derived from one specimen sequenced in a study of T-cell memory formation after mild COVID-19. TCRdb redid the calling of the 5' RACE reads with MiXCR, one entry per CDR3 protein. The repertoire has around 160,000 distinct CDR3 sequences, about 9.9% of them found once; the top ten carry more than 3.5%. The sequenced material came from PBMCs or a T cell subset sorted from them (not recorded which). These receptor sequences come from a man between 18 and 35 years old who had mild COVID-19 (a few samples of this study predate the infection). Cell type and time point are not known.

This clonotype turned up a few times. This sequence joins TRBV4-2 and TRBJ1-1; TRBD1 aligns across 9 bases. The CDR3 extends over 13 amino acids. CDR1 and CDR2 from the germline V gene are LGHNA and YNFKEQ. The J segment lost 3 bases and the V segment lost 8 bases, leaving 4 bases of the junction unmatched. The CDR3 is CASWGQGDTEAFF. The DNA for the CDR3 is TGTGCCAGCTGGGGACAGGGCGACACTGAAGCTTTCTTT.

This clonotype was counted only a few times. The gene calls are TRBV12-3 or TRBV12-4 and TRBJ1-5; no clear D gene. This CDR3 has 13 amino acids. V was pared by 4 bases and J by 4 bases, with 8 bases between. CDR3 in amino acids: CASSSLENQPQHF. CDR3 sequence (DNA): TGTGCCAGCAGTTCCCTAGAGAATCAGCCCCAGCATTTT.

This clonotype was counted only a few times. This rearrangement joins TRBV20-1 to TRBJ2-1, with D hard to call. The germline V gene has CDR1 DFQATT and CDR2 SNEGSKA (reference sequence). The CDR3 has 16 amino acids. Between the trimmed V and J ends, which lost 3 bases and 0 bases, there was a span of 15 bases. The CDR3 DNA reads as TGCAGTGCTAGTTCTAATGGCGCTAGCTCCTACAATGAGCAGTTCTTC. Amino acids: CSASSNGASSYNEQFF.

This clonotype was seen at least ten times. The genes are TRBV5-6 and TRBJ2-5; 8 bases line up with TRBD1. CDR3 length equals 14 residues. Germline V gene sequence: CDR1 SGHDT, CDR2 YYEEEE. V lost 3 bases to trimming and J lost 2 bases; unmatched junction nucleotides: 3. CDR3 sequence reads: CASSSYRGQETQYF. In DNA form, the CDR3 reads TGTGCCAGCAGCTCATACAGGGGGCAAGAGACCCAGTACTTC.

This clonotype occurred a few times. This rearrangement joins TRBV7-2 to TRBJ2-2, with TRBD1 as a possible D gene (7 bases). V dropped 3 bases and J dropped 2 bases, with 10 bases sitting between them. CDR3 length equals 15 residues. The V gene's germline CDR1 is SGHTA and CDR2 FQGNSA. The CDR3 here is CASSFGGGNTGELFF. CDR3 DNA: TGTGCCAGCAGCTTCGGAGGGGGCAACACCGGGGAGCTGTTTTTT.

This clonotype was found many times. CDR3 DNA sequence: TGCGCCAGCAGCCGGACGCCACAGGAGGCAGATACGCAGTATTTT. Its protein is CASSRTPQEADTQYF. This chain uses TRBV5-1 with TRBJ2-3; TRBD1 or TRBD2 may be the D gene (5 bases each). Germline values: CDR1 SGHRS, CDR2 YFSETQ. Trimming removed 4 bases from V and 4 bases from J, with 16 bases in between. This CDR3 spans 15 amino acids.

There are a few counts of this clonotype. The rearrangement links TRBV7-2 to TRBJ2-3; 8 bases match TRBD2. The CDR3 totals 15 residues. Germline CDR1 reads SGHTA; CDR2 reads FQGNSA. V lost 0 bases and J lost 6; bases outside the gene matches: 5. CDR3 bases: TGTGCCAGCAGCTTAGCCGGGGGGGCGCGGGATACGCAGTATTTT. It specifies CASSLAGGARDTQYF.

CDR3: CGIKKTRWNEQFF. In nucleotides, the CDR3 is TGCGGTATCAAAAAGACCCGGTGGAATGAGCAGTTCTTC. The V and J genes are TRBV20-1 and TRBJ2-1, with no clear D. The germline V gene has CDR1 DFQATT and CDR2 SNEGSKA (reference sequence). This CDR3 is 13 amino acids long.

This chain connects TRBV12-5 to TRBJ1-1, with 10 bases identical to TRBD1. V dropped 6 bases and J dropped 1; count of bases not matched to a gene: 8. Germline assignment: CDR1 LGHNT and CDR2 FRNRAP. This CDR3 region has 16 residues. CDR3 loop: CASGSLGDRGNTEAFF. The CDR3 DNA reads TGTGCTAGTGGATCATTAGGGGACAGGGGGAACACTGAAGCTTTCTTT. Complete variable domain (other parts from reference TRBV12-5 and TRBJ1-1): DARVTQTPRHKVTEMGQEVTMRCQPILGHNTVFWYRQTMMQGLELLAYFRNRAPLDDSGMPKDRFSAEMPDATLATLKIQPSEPRDSAVYFCASGSLGDRGNTEAFFGQGTRLTVV.

This chain links TRBV20-1 with TRBJ2-5; 9 bases match TRBD2. Looked up from germline, CDR1 is DFQATT and CDR2 is SNEGSKA (reference sequence). CDR3 length: 15 residues. The V and J ends lost 3 bases and 0 bases, in that order; junction bases with no gene match: 5. CDR3 bases: TGCAGTGCTAGGGAGTTAGCGGGGGACCAAGAGACCCAGTACTTC. This codes for CSARELAGDQETQYF.

Only a few counts were recorded for this clonotype. The chain links TRBV5-1 to TRBJ2-3; 10 nucleotides line up with TRBD2. Per germline, CDR1 SGHRS and CDR2 YFSETQ. V lost 5 bases to trimming and J lost 5 bases; unmatched junction nucleotides: 14. The CDR3 spans 17 residues. The CDR3 sequence: CASRLSASGGRGDTQYF. Here the CDR3 DNA reads TGCGCCAGCAGACTTAGTGCTAGCGGGGGCCGGGGAGATACGCAGTATTTT.

This clonotype has more than one count but fewer than ten. This chain links TRBV12-3 or TRBV12-4 with TRBJ2-5; D might be TRBD2 (6 bases). Trimming removed 4 bases at V and 2 bases at J, with 17 bases between. The CDR3 contains 16 residues. For the CDR3, the DNA is TGTGCCAGCAGTTCCCAAACCCTGCGGGGACAAGAGACCCAGTACTTC. This encodes CASSSQTLRGQETQYF.

The V call is TRBV12-3 or TRBV12-4, the J call TRBJ1-1; D remains unclear. This CDR3 is 13 amino acids long. Trimming took 2 bases from V and 9 from J, leaving 13 bases between them. The CDR3 region has the DNA TGTGCCAGCAGTTTAAGTGGGGATTGGAAAGCTTTCTTT. Translated: CASSLSGDWKAFF.

This clonotype was seen a handful of times. The chain joins TRBV12-3 or TRBV12-4 to TRBJ1-1, with D possibly being TRBD1 (5 bases). V lost 4 bases, J lost 1 base, and 10 bases lay in between. The CDR3 consists of 14 residues. CDR3 nucleotides: TGTGCCAGCAGTTCGGGGGGTACGAACACTGAAGCTTTCTTT. Protein product: CASSSGGTNTEAFF.

This clonotype showed up many times. This rearrangement joins TRBV29-1 to TRBJ2-3; 10 bases align to TRBD1. V was clipped by 1 base and J by 7 bases; unmatched bases: 11. Germline V CDR1 and CDR2: SQVTM, ANQGSEA. This CDR3 spans 16 amino acids. The CDR3 coding sequence is TGCAGCGTTGAAGTGGGGGGACAGGGGCTGTTGAATACGCAGTATTTT. This codes for CSVEVGGQGLLNTQYF.

This clonotype has ten or more counts. This chain uses TRBV7-3 with TRBJ2-3; TRBD2 matches 8 bases. The CDR3 contains 15 residues. Germline V gives CDR1 SGHTA, CDR2 FQGTGA. J lost 8 bases, V lost 2 bases, and 9 bases had no gene match. The CDR3 sequence: CASSLRGGAAGTQYF. Here the CDR3 DNA reads TGTGCCAGCAGCTTACGGGGGGGCGCCGCTGGTACGCAGTATTTT. Using reference TRBV7-3 and TRBJ2-3 for the parts outside the CDR3, the full variable domain is GAGVSQTPSNKVTEKGKYVELRCDPISGHTALYWYRQSLGQGPEFLIYFQGTGAADDSGLPNDRFFAVRPEGSVSTLKIQRTERGDSAVYLCASSLRGGAAGTQYFGPGTRLTVL.

This clonotype was recorded a few times. The chain links TRBV20-1 to TRBJ1-4, with 10 bases that match TRBD1. Germline CDR1 reads DFQATT; CDR2 reads SNEGSKA (reference sequence). This CDR3 contains 12 residues. After removal of 5 bases from V and 7 bases from J, the junction contained 1 base not matched to a gene. The CDR3 loop is CSAGDRGEKLFF. In DNA form, the CDR3 reads TGCAGTGCTGGGGACAGGGGTGAAAAACTGTTTTTT.

The chain joins TRBV9 to TRBJ2-3, with no clear D. The ends were cut back, 4 bases at V and 4 bases at J, with 19 bases in the middle. The germline CDR1 and CDR2 sequences are SGDLS and YYNGEE. The CDR3 is 16 residues long. The CDR3 sequence: CASSIRPFTVADTQYF. The CDR3 DNA reads as TGTGCCAGCAGCATACGGCCTTTTACAGTAGCAGATACGCAGTATTTT.

This clonotype came up many times. The gene calls are TRBV7-2 and TRBJ1-5; D remains unclear. The CDR3 consists of 15 residues. V gave up 3 bases and J gave up 2 bases, with 11 bases separating them. From germline, CDR1 is SGHTA and CDR2 FQGNSA. The CDR3, as DNA: TGTGCCAGCAGCTTTGGTAGTCGGGGCAATCAGCCCCAGCATTTT. Translated: CASSFGSRGNQPQHF. Supplemented by reference TRBV7-2 and TRBJ1-5, the full variable domain reads GAGVSQSPSNKVTEKGKDVELRCDPISGHTALYWYRQSLGQGLEFLIYFQGNSAPDKSGLPSDRFSAERTGGSVSTLTIQRTQQEDSAVYLCASSFGSRGNQPQHFGDGTRLSIL.

J is TRBJ2-1 and V is TRBV2; D unresolved. Germline V CDR1 and CDR2: SNHLY, FYNNEI. V was pared by 7 bases and J by 0 bases, with 10 bases between. CDR3 length: 14 amino acids. This chain's CDR3 is CASNPVSSYNEQFF. DNA for the CDR3: TGTGCCAGCAATCCGGTGAGCTCCTACAATGAGCAGTTCTTC.

This clonotype occurred a few times. This chain links TRBV10-1 with TRBJ2-5; TRBD2 aligns across 9 bases. The CDR3 sequence is 15 residues long. V shed 2 bases, J shed 1 base, and the junction held 2 bases outside the gene matches. Germline values: CDR1 WNHNN, CDR2 SYGVQD (reference sequence). CDR3 in amino acids: CASSEKRGVQETQYF. As DNA, the CDR3 is TGCGCCAGCAGTGAGAAGCGGGGGGTCCAAGAGACCCAGTACTTC.

This clonotype was counted at least ten times. CDR3: CASSRQAAIYEQYF. DNA of the CDR3: TGCGCCAGCAGCAGACAGGCGGCAATCTACGAGCAGTACTTC. The chain joins TRBV5-1 to TRBJ2-7, with a weak D call TRBD1 (6 bases). The V end lost 4 bases, the J end lost 3 bases, and 14 bases lay between the germline ends. This CDR3 has 14 residues. CDR1 and CDR2 from the germline V gene are SGHRS and YFSETQ.

The chain employs TRBV20-1 and TRBJ2-1, with 10 bases identical to TRBD1. This CDR3 is 15 amino acids long. Germline V gene data show CDR1 as DFQATT and CDR2 as SNEGSKA (reference sequence). Trimming at V came to 3 bases and at J to 5 bases, leaving 7 bases not matched to a gene. CDR3 DNA: TGCAGTGCTAGGACAGGGGGCTCAAAGGACAATGAGCAGTTCTTC. Amino acid sequence: CSARTGGSKDNEQFF.

V and J are TRBV6-5 and TRBJ1-6; D not certain. The germline V gene encodes CDR1 MNHEY and CDR2 SVGAGI. The V end lost 4 bases, the J end lost 9 bases, and 16 bases lay between the germline ends. There are 15 residues in the CDR3. CDR3 nucleotide sequence: TGTGCCAGCAGTTCTCTCCAATACGTGGCTTCACCCCTCCACTTT. This gives the protein CASSSLQYVASPLHF.

This clonotype turned up a few times. This chain connects TRBV4-1 to TRBJ1-3; 7 nucleotides align to TRBD1. The CDR3 loop spans 22 amino acids. Germline lookup yields CDR1 MGHRA and CDR2 YSYEKL. J gave up 0 bases and V 0 bases, and 20 bases lay outside the gene matches. The CDR3 sequence: CASSQDGRGTATHPYSGNTIYF. The DNA for the CDR3 is TGCGCCAGCAGCCAAGACGGGCGTGGGACAGCGACCCATCCTTACTCTGGAAACACCATATATTTT.

This clonotype is medium-sized by share. This sequence joins TRBV20-1 and TRBJ1-1; D is unclear. From germline, CDR1 is DFQATT and CDR2 SNEGSKA (reference sequence). Trimming took 6 bases from V and 1 from J, leaving 12 bases between them. This CDR3 region has 13 residues. DNA for the CDR3: TGCAGTGCCCCCAGTGTGGCGAACACTGAAGCTTTCTTT. It encodes CSAPSVANTEAFF.

This clonotype was seen more than once but under ten times. The chain couples TRBV5-1 to TRBJ2-3; 7 bases match TRBD2. Germline V gives CDR1 SGHRS, CDR2 YFSETQ. The V segment lost 7 bases and the J segment 1 base; nucleotides outside the gene matches: 9. The CDR3 length is 15 residues. CDR3 residues: CASGASGERTDTQYF. CDR3 DNA sequence: TGCGCCAGCGGAGCTAGCGGTGAACGCACAGATACGCAGTATTTT.

This clonotype was recorded at least ten times. V and J are TRBV20-1 and TRBJ2-3; D is unclear. The germline gives CDR1 DFQATT, CDR2 SNEGSKA (reference sequence). V dropped 6 bases and J dropped 1 base, with 5 bases sitting between them. The CDR3 contains 11 residues. The CDR3 DNA sequence: TGCAGTGCAGGCCGCACAGATACGCAGTATTTT. Translating it yields CSAGRTDTQYF.

At least ten counts were recorded for this clonotype. The V call is TRBV4-2, the J call TRBJ2-3, with D tentatively TRBD1 (8 bases). This CDR3 has 16 amino acids. V was shortened by 0 bases and J by 3 bases, with 13 bases between the two germline ends. CDR1 and CDR2 (germline): LGHNA, YNFKEQ. The CDR3 spells CASSQDHRGGTDTQYF. The CDR3, as DNA: TGTGCCAGCAGCCAAGATCACAGGGGGGGGACAGATACGCAGTATTTT.